Below, 3 T cell receptor beta chains from the same sample are listed, as sequenced in a study of naive CD8 T cells in extremely preterm neonates. Repertoires were generated with immunoSEQ multiplex PCR, while TCRdb's copy carries only in-frame clones and drops some. The sample has over 6,500 clones, roughly 98% seen once; the top ten hold 2.8%. The sequenced sample consisted of naive CD8+ T cells from blood. Receptor source: a human donor in good health.

The V call is TRBV5-1, the J call TRBJ2-7, with D maybe TRBD2 (6 bases). Germline loops: CDR1 SGHRS, CDR2 YFSETQ. The V end was cut by 0 bases, the J end by 2 bases, with 12 bases between. CDR3 length equals 15 residues. The CDR3 DNA reads as TGCGCCAGCAGCTTGGGTTGGGGGGAGGCCTACGAGCAGTACTTC. It codes for CASSLGWGEAYEQYF.

This clone was counted only a few times. The J gene is TRBJ1-5, the V gene TRBV19; the match to TRBD1 covers 7 bases. The length of the CDR3 is 16 residues. The germline gives CDR1 LNHDA, CDR2 SQIVND (reference sequence). Trimming at V came to 2 bases and at J to 4 bases, leaving 8 bases not matched to a gene. CDR3 nucleotides: TGTGCCAGTAGTATACCACAGGGGTCTGGAAATCAGCCCCAGCATTTT. Residues: CASSIPQGSGNQPQHF. Full variable domain (remainder filled in from reference TRBV19 and TRBJ1-5): DGGITQSPKYLFRKEGQNVTLSCEQNLNHDAMYWYRQDPGQGLRLIYYSQIVNDFQKGDIAEGYSVSREKKESFPLTVTSAQKNPTAFYLCASSIPQGSGNQPQHFGDGTRLSIL.

This clone appeared once. The chain links TRBV9 to TRBJ2-1; 8 nucleotides line up with TRBD2. Trimming at V came to 0 bases and at J to 10 bases, leaving 15 bases not matched to a gene. Germline V lookup: CDR1 SGDLS, CDR2 YYNGEE. The CDR3 sequence is 17 residues long. CDR3 coding DNA: TGTGCCAGCAGCGTAGGCCGGGAGGGTCCCATCTCTCGGGAGCAGTTCTTC. Translated: CASSVGREGPISREQFF. The full variable domain, rest sourced from reference TRBV9 and TRBJ2-1, is DSGVTQTPKHLITATGQRVTLRCSPRSGDLSVYWYQQSLDQGLQFLIQYYNGEERAKGNILERFSAQQFPDLHSELNLSSLELGDSALYFCASSVGREGPISREQFFGPGTRLTVL.